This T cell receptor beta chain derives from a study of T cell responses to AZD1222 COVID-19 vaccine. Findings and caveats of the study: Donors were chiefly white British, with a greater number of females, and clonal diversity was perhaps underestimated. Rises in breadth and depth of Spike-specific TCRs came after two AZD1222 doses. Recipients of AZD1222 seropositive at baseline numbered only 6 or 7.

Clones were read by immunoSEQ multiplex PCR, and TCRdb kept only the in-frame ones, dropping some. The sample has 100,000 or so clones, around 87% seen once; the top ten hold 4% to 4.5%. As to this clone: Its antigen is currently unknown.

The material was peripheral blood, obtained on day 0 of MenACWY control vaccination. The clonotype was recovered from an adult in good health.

CDR3 sequence: CASSPRKDVDTEAFF. CDR3 nucleotides: TGTGCCAGCTCACCCCGAAAAGATGTTGACACTGAAGCTTTCTTT. V is TRBV18 and J is TRBJ1-1; no definite D call. The V end was cut by 3 bases, the J end by 3 bases, with 14 bases between. The CDR3 extends over 15 amino acids. Germline V gene sequence: CDR1 KGHSH, CDR2 LQKENI.